One and the same sample provided the 32 T cell receptor beta chains below, sequenced in a study of blood T cell repertoires in COVID-19. Profiled with immunoSEQ multiplex PCR; TCRdb holds only in-frame clones, not every one. Of fewer than 60,000 clones listed, 82% were seen once; the top ten hold approximately 10%. Sequencing was done on a sample of peripheral blood. Every receptor here comes from a man older than 75 with COVID-19, enrolled during active disease.

The J gene is TRBJ1-1, the V gene TRBV19; tentative D call: TRBD1 (6 bases). The CDR3 runs to 16 residues. The germline V gene encodes CDR1 LNHDA and CDR2 SQIVND (reference sequence). Trimming removed 7 bases from V and 4 bases from J, with 22 bases in between. DNA of the CDR3: TGTGCCAGTATTGAACGTGGCAGGGGTCTTGGCACTGAAGCTTTCTTT. Amino acid sequence: CASIERGRGLGTEAFF.

The V and J genes are TRBV7-9 and TRBJ1-5; D gene unclear. This CDR3 is 14 amino acids long. V lost 5 bases, J lost 4 bases, and 12 bases lay in between. Germline lookup yields CDR1 SEHNR and CDR2 FQNEAQ (reference sequence). CDR3 loop: CASSPMGGNQPQHF. In DNA form, the CDR3 reads TGTGCCAGCAGCCCCATGGGAGGGAATCAGCCCCAGCATTTT. The whole variable domain, remainder taken from reference TRBV7-9 and TRBJ1-5, is DTGVSQNPRHKITKRGQNVTFRCDPISEHNRLYWYRQTLGQGPEFLTYFQNEAQLEKSRLLSDRFSAERPKGSFSTLEIQRTEQGDSAMYLCASSPMGGNQPQHFGDGTRLSIL.

This chain uses TRBV15 with TRBJ1-2; D remains ambiguous. Looked up from germline, CDR1 is LNHNV and CDR2 is YYDKDF (reference sequence). Trimming removed 0 bases at V and 2 bases at J, with 10 bases between. The CDR3 runs 15 residues. CDR3: CATSRDIGVNYGYTF. CDR3 in DNA: TGTGCCACCAGCAGAGATATCGGGGTAAACTATGGCTACACCTTC.

This clone occurred once. The CDR3 loop reads CASSLQRTSGTDTQYF. The CDR3 DNA sequence: TGCGCCAGCAGCCTTCAACGGACTAGTGGCACAGATACGCAGTATTTT. The chain has TRBV4-3 and TRBJ2-3, with TRBD2 matching over 7 bases. The ends lost 4 bases at V and 1 base at J; junction bases unmatched: 8. The CDR3 spans 16 residues. The germline gives CDR1 LGHNA, CDR2 YSLEER.

The V gene is TRBV4-2, the J gene TRBJ1-5; D ambiguous. This CDR3 spans 18 amino acids. The V and J ends lost 2 bases and 3 bases respectively, with 20 bases between them. Germline CDR1 and CDR2: LGHNA and YNFKEQ. This CDR3 reads CASSQRHGRELDNQPQHF. CDR3 sequence (DNA): TGTGCCAGCAGCCAACGCCACGGGAGGGAATTGGACAATCAGCCCCAGCATTTT.

There are a few counts of this clone. CDR3 loop: CASSLSDRGYEQYV. As DNA, the CDR3 is TGTGCCAGCAGCTTGTCCGACAGGGGCTACGAGCAGTACGTC. V is TRBV7-9 and J is TRBJ2-7, with TRBD1 matching 8 bases. From germline, CDR1 is SEHNR and CDR2 FQNEAQ (reference sequence). The length of the CDR3 is 14 residues. The V segment lost 3 bases and the J segment 3 bases; nucleotides outside the gene matches: 4.

The genes are TRBV11-2 and TRBJ2-1; 11 bases are shared with TRBD2. V shed 3 bases and J 7 bases; nucleotides not matched to a gene: 5. There are 15 residues in the CDR3. Germline CDR1 and CDR2: SGHAT and FQNNGV. CDR3 DNA sequence: TGTGCCAGCAGCTTCACTAGCGGGAGTTTTAATGAGCAGTTCTTC. Amino acids: CASSFTSGSFNEQFF.

This clone was counted a few times. This sequence joins TRBV5-6 and TRBJ2-5; D is perhaps TRBD2 (5 bases). The germline V gene encodes CDR1 SGHDT and CDR2 YYEEEE. The CDR3 length is 15 residues. V was clipped by 0 bases and J by 2 bases, with 11 bases between them. The CDR3 loop is CASSLVTDYQETQYF. The CDR3 coding sequence is TGTGCCAGCAGCTTGGTAACAGACTATCAAGAGACCCAGTACTTC.

J is TRBJ2-1 and V is TRBV7-2, with TRBD2 identical over 9 bases. The germline gives CDR1 SGHTA, CDR2 FQGNSA. The CDR3 is 14 amino acids. Trimming cost V 8 bases and J 3 bases; bases outside gene matches: 5. The CDR3 coding sequence is TGTGCCAGCTTGACGACTAGCGGCTACAATGAGCAGTTCTTC. The encoded protein is CASLTTSGYNEQFF.

The V and J genes are TRBV7-3 and TRBJ1-2; 7 bases map to TRBD1. The CDR3 contains 14 residues. Germline V gives CDR1 SGHTA, CDR2 FQGTGA. Trimming at V came to 5 bases and at J to 2 bases, leaving 5 bases not matched to a gene. CDR3 protein: CASSMGTVNYGYTF. The CDR3 DNA sequence: TGTGCCAGCAGCATGGGGACAGTCAACTATGGCTACACCTTC.

Only a few counts were recorded for this clone. The chain combines TRBV5-8 with TRBJ1-1; D perhaps matches TRBD1 (6 bases). V lost 4 bases to trimming and J lost 6 bases, with 13 bases between them. This CDR3 comprises 13 residues. Per the germline V gene, CDR1 is SGHTS and CDR2 is YDEGEE. CDR3 protein: CASSPTGKAEAFF. The DNA of the CDR3 is TGTGCCAGCAGCCCCACAGGGAAGGCTGAAGCTTTCTTT.

The table lists this clone with a count of one. The chain uses TRBV19 and TRBJ1-3; D perhaps matches TRBD1 (5 bases). This CDR3 has 14 amino acids. Germline CDR1 and CDR2: LNHDA and SQIVND (reference sequence). Between the trimmed V and J ends, which lost 4 bases and 3 bases, there was a span of 10 bases. The CDR3 DNA reads as TGTGCCAGTAGTAAGACAGCCATTGGAAACACCATATATTTT. This encodes CASSKTAIGNTIYF.

This sequence joins TRBV5-8 and TRBJ1-1, with a weak D call TRBD1 (6 bases). Trimming cost V 0 bases and J 4 bases, with 10 bases left between them. The CDR3 has 14 amino acids. The germline CDR1 and CDR2 sequences are SGHTS and YDEGEE. CDR3 sequence reads: CASSLGPGATEAFF. The CDR3 DNA is TGTGCCAGCAGCTTGGGTCCAGGGGCCACTGAAGCTTTCTTT.

Only a few counts were recorded for this clone. The J gene is TRBJ2-6, the V gene TRBV29-1, with 8 bases fitting TRBD2. CDR1 is SQVTM and CDR2 is ANQGSEA in the germline V gene. The CDR3 loop spans 14 amino acids. V lost 6 bases to trimming and J lost 1 base; unmatched junction nucleotides: 2. CDR3: CSVGTSSGANVLTF. The CDR3 DNA follows: TGCAGCGTGGGGACTAGTTCTGGGGCCAACGTCCTGACTTTC.

The chain combines TRBV7-3 with TRBJ1-5; D call uncertain. This CDR3 region has 13 residues. Germline loops: CDR1 SGHTA, CDR2 FQGTGA. Trimming left V 6 bases short and J 5 bases short, with 11 bases between. The chain's CDR3 is CASSPPRDQPQHF. The CDR3 DNA reads as TGTGCCAGCAGTCCTCCCCGGGATCAGCCCCAGCATTTT.

The genes are TRBV24-1 and TRBJ1-2; D is ambiguous. The CDR3 is made up of 13 amino acids. Germline V gives CDR1 KGHDR, CDR2 SFDVKD. V lost 0 bases and J lost 4, with 5 bases in between. The CDR3 is CATSDLPGYGYTF. The CDR3 DNA sequence: TGTGCCACCAGTGATTTGCCAGGCTATGGCTACACCTTC.

V gene TRBV4-1 combines with J gene TRBJ2-2, with a possible D match to TRBD2 (6 bases). V lost 4 bases, J lost 5 bases, and 17 bases lay in between. This CDR3 has 16 amino acids. In germline, CDR1 is MGHRA, CDR2 YSYEKL. The CDR3 here is CASSPRAGLGTGELFF. The CDR3 DNA reads as TGCGCCAGCAGCCCCAGAGCGGGCCTGGGGACCGGGGAGCTGTTTTTT.

This clone was counted a few times. Here the CDR3 DNA reads TGCGCCAGCAGCCTCGACGCACAGGGCGACACTGAAGCTTTCTTT. The encoded protein is CASSLDAQGDTEAFF. V usage is TRBV4-3 and J usage is TRBJ1-1, with D tentatively TRBD1 (6 bases). This CDR3 has 15 residues. Germline lookup yields CDR1 LGHNA and CDR2 YSLEER. Trimming took 4 bases from V and 3 from J, leaving 15 bases between them.

This clone turned up a few times. The chain is built from TRBV28 and TRBJ2-7, with 7 bases identical to TRBD1. CDR1 is MDHEN, CDR2 SYDVKM, per germline. V was pared by 6 bases and J by 0 bases, with 5 bases of the junction left unmatched. The CDR3 runs to 14 residues. The CDR3 region is CASSPGQSSYEQYF. The DNA of the CDR3 is TGTGCCAGCAGCCCGGGACAGAGCTCCTACGAGCAGTACTTC.

The DNA of the CDR3 is TGTGCCAGCAGCACATACGACACTAACTATGGCTACACCTTC. Its protein product is CASSTYDTNYGYTF. V gene TRBV7-9 combines with J gene TRBJ1-2; D is undetermined. The CDR3 has 14 amino acids. Looked up from germline, CDR1 is SEHNR and CDR2 is FQNEAQ (reference sequence). V gave up 5 bases and J gave up 0 bases, with 10 bases separating them.

Worth noting for this clone: This CDR3 is also generated by other DNA sequences in the sample. V and J are TRBV13 and TRBJ1-5; 7 bases agree with TRBD1. J lost 6 bases, V lost 0 bases, and 2 bases had no gene match. Germline V lookup: CDR1 PRHDT, CDR2 FYEKMQ (reference sequence). This CDR3 is built from 14 residues. The CDR3 protein is CASSLGQGVQPQHF. The CDR3 DNA follows: TGTGCCAGCAGCTTAGGCCAGGGGGTTCAGCCCCAGCATTTT.

This chain connects TRBV6-5 to TRBJ1-1; tentative D call: TRBD1 (6 bases). Per germline, CDR1 MNHEY and CDR2 SVGAGI. V lost 6 bases to trimming and J lost 6 bases, with 17 bases between them. This CDR3 contains 14 residues. The CDR3 here is CASRGDITRAEAFF. The CDR3, as DNA: TGTGCCAGCAGAGGGGACATTACAAGGGCTGAAGCTTTCTTT.

This chain connects TRBV24-1 to TRBJ2-1, with 12 bases identical to TRBD2. CDR1 KGHDR and CDR2 SFDVKD come from the germline V gene. V trimming: 2 bases; J trimming: 7 bases; junction bases outside the gene matches: 8. CDR3 size: 17 residues. The CDR3 sequence: CATSDSRTSGILNEQFF. The CDR3 nucleotides are TGTGCCACCAGTGATTCCCGGACTAGCGGGATCTTAAATGAGCAGTTCTTC.

The chain recombines TRBV3-1 (or the pseudogene TRBV3-2) with TRBJ1-5, with D unresolved. The CDR3 has 12 residues. V lost 3 bases, J lost 7 bases, and 7 bases lay in between. Germline V gives CDR1 LGHDT, CDR2 YNNKEL (reference sequence). The CDR3 loop reads CASSHSGQPQHF. The CDR3 region has the DNA TGTGCCAGCAGCCACAGTGGCCAGCCCCAGCATTTT.

V and J are TRBV29-1 and TRBJ2-3, with D perhaps matching TRBD1 (6 bases). V lost 7 bases and J 0 bases, leaving 11 bases between the germline ends. This CDR3 contains 13 residues. Germline CDR1 SQVTM, CDR2 ANQGSEA. For the CDR3, the DNA is TGCAGCGCACAGGGCTCTAGCACAGATACGCAGTATTTT. Amino acids: CSAQGSSTDTQYF.

The V call is TRBV6-5, the J call TRBJ1-1; D perhaps matches TRBD1 (5 bases). Germline V gene sequence: CDR1 MNHEY, CDR2 SVGAGI. Trimming removed 7 bases from V and 7 bases from J, with 10 bases in between. The CDR3 is 11 residues long. The CDR3 loop is CASTLTGEAFF. The DNA for the CDR3 is TGTGCCAGCACGTTAACAGGTGAAGCTTTCTTT.

The chain has TRBV7-2 and TRBJ1-1, with D perhaps TRBD1 (6 bases). V was shortened by 4 bases and J by 0 bases, with 12 bases between the two germline ends. This CDR3 has 15 residues. From germline, CDR1 is SGHTA and CDR2 FQGNSA. The CDR3, as DNA: TGTGCCAGCAGCTCGGACAGCACCATGAACACTGAAGCTTTCTTT. Translation gives CASSSDSTMNTEAFF.

The rearrangement joins TRBV7-2 to TRBJ1-4; TRBD1 agrees at 9 bases. CDR3 size: 14 residues. From germline, CDR1 is SGHTA and CDR2 FQGNSA. The trim removed 5 bases at V and 5 bases at J, leaving 3 bases unmatched. In DNA, the CDR3 is TGTGCCAGCAGCCCGGGACAGGGAAATGAAAAACTGTTTTTT. Protein sequence: CASSPGQGNEKLFF.

The chain uses TRBV4-3 and TRBJ1-2, with TRBD1 matching 8 bases. The CDR3 runs 16 residues. Trimming cost V 3 bases and J 3 bases; bases outside gene matches: 9. CDR1 is LGHNA and CDR2 is YSLEER in the germline V gene. The CDR3 bases are TGCGCCAGCAGCCAGAGCAGCAGGGGGCGGGACTATGGCTACACCTTC. Translated: CASSQSSRGRDYGYTF.

The chain couples TRBV18 to TRBJ2-5; no reliable D call. The CDR3 contains 14 residues. Trimming took 1 base from V and 7 from J, leaving 13 bases between them. CDR1 KGHSH and CDR2 LQKENI come from the germline V gene. The CDR3 sequence: CASSPLPARGTQYF. The CDR3 nucleotides are TGTGCCAGCTCACCACTCCCAGCTCGAGGGACCCAGTACTTC.

The V gene is TRBV5-6, the J gene TRBJ2-1; unclear D gene. The ends were cut back, 1 base at V and 5 bases at J, with 10 bases in the middle. Germline V gene data show CDR1 as SGHDT and CDR2 as YYEEEE. The CDR3 is 14 residues long. CDR3 sequence reads: CASSLPLPHNEQFF. The CDR3 DNA reads TGTGCCAGCAGCTTGCCCCTACCCCACAATGAGCAGTTCTTC.

The chain joins TRBV6-6 to TRBJ2-1, with TRBD1 as a possible D gene (5 bases). CDR1 and CDR2 from the germline V gene are MNHNY and SVGAGI (reference sequence). The CDR3 length is 13 residues. The ends were cut back, 7 bases at V and 9 bases at J, with 16 bases in the middle. CDR3 bases: TGTGCCAGCACCCTTCAAGGGGTAACTGAGCAGTTCTTC. It specifies CASTLQGVTEQFF.